This T cell receptor (beta chain) stems from a study of tumor and adjacent non-tumor tissue in lung cancer. The template was RNA from unsorted bulk tissue. The CDR3 sequence is 11 residues long. Per germline, CDR1 SGHAT and CDR2 FQNNGV. Note on this clonotype: Its antigen is currently unknown. One junction end disagrees with the germline gene, perhaps due to a read error.

TCRbeta libraries were built with three rounds of nested PCR, modified from ARM-PCR. MiXCR was run by TCRdb on the multiplex PCR reads, yielding one entry per CDR3 protein. The sample lists over 110,000 distinct CDR3 sequences; roughly 70% were seen once. Study outcomes and limitations: TCR diversity was significantly greater in tumor than normal lung tissue.

This rearrangement joins TRBV11-2 to TRBJ2-7; D is uncertain. The receptor was isolated from a man aged 55 to 69 with small cell lung cancer. The sequencing input was lung tumor tissue. CDR3 DNA sequence: TGTGCCAGCATGTCCCAATACGAGCAGTATTTC. Translating it yields CASMSQYEQYF.